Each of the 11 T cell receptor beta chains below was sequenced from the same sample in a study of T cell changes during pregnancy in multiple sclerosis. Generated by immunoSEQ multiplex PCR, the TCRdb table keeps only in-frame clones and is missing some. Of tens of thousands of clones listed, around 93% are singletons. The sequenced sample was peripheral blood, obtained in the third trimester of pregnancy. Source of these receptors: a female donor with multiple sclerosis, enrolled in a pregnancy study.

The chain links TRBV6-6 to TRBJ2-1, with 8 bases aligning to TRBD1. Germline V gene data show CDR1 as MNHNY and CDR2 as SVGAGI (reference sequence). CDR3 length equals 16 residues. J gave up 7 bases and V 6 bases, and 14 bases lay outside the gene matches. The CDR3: CASSQGDRGSGNEQFF. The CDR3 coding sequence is TGTGCCAGCAGCCAAGGAGACAGGGGCTCGGGAAATGAGCAGTTCTTC.

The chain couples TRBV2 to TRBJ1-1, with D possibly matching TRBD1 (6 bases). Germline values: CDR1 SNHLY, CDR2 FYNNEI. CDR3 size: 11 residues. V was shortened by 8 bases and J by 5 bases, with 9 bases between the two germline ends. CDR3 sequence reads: CASGQTTEAFF. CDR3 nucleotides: TGTGCCAGCGGACAGACGACTGAAGCTTTCTTT.

The CDR3 nucleotides are TGCGCCAGCAGCTTGGGCGGGGCTAGCACAGATACGCAGTATTTT. Translating gives CASSLGGASTDTQYF. The chain couples TRBV5-1 to TRBJ2-3, with D possibly matching TRBD2 (6 bases). The germline V gene has CDR1 SGHRS and CDR2 YFSETQ. CDR3 length: 15 residues. V lost 0 bases, J lost 0 bases, and 8 bases lay in between.

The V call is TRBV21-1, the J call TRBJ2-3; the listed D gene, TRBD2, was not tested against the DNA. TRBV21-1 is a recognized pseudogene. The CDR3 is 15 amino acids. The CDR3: CASSPRGGPADTQYF. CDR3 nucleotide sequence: TGTGCCAGCAGCCCGAGGGGGGGCCCCGCAGATACGCAGTATTTT.

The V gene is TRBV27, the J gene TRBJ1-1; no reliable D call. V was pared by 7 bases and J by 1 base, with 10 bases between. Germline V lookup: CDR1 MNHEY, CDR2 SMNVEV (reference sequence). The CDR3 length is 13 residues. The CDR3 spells CASTGGQNTEAFF. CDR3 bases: TGTGCCAGCACCGGTGGGCAGAACACTGAAGCTTTCTTT.

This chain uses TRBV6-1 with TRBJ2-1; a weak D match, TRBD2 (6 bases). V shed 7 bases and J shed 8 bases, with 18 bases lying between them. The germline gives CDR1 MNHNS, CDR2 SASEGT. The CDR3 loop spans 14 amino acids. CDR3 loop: CASNQALAKDEQFF. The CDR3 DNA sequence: TGTGCCAGCAATCAAGCACTAGCCAAGGATGAGCAGTTCTTC.

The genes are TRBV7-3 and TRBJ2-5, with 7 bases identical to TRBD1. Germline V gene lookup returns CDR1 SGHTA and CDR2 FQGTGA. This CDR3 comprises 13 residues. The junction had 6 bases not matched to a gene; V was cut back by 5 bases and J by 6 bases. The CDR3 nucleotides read TGTGCCAGCAGCCAAGACAGGGAAAAGACCCAGTACTTC. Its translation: CASSQDREKTQYF.

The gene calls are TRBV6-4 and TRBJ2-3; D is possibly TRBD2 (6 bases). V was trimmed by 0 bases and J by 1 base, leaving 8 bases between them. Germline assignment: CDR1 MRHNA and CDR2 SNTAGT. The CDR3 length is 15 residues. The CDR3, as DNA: TGTGCCAGCAGTGACTCGCGCGGGGGCACAGATACGCAGTATTTT. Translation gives CASSDSRGGTDTQYF.

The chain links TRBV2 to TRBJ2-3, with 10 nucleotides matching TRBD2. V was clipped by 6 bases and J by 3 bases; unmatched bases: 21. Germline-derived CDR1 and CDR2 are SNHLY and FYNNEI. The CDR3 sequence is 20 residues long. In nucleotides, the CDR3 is TGTGCCAGCAGAAGGGCGGCTAGCGGGGGCCGACCCCAAGGGACAGATACGCAGTATTTT. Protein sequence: CASRRAASGGRPQGTDTQYF.

CDR3 nucleotide sequence: TGTGCCAGCAGTTCTAGCGGGGGGTACGAGCAGTACTTC. This encodes CASSSSGGYEQYF. The chain employs TRBV13 and TRBJ2-7; 11 positions agree with TRBD2. The CDR3 is 13 residues long. Germline V gene data show CDR1 as PRHDT and CDR2 as FYEKMQ (reference sequence). The V segment lost 6 bases and the J segment 4 bases; nucleotides outside the gene matches: 2.

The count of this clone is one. In DNA form, the CDR3 reads TGTGCCAGCAGCGGGGACTCTAGCTCCTACAATGAGCAGTTCTTC. It yields the protein CASSGDSSSYNEQFF. The rearrangement joins TRBV9 to TRBJ2-1; tentative D call: TRBD2 (6 bases). V was clipped by 3 bases and J by 0 bases, with 10 bases between them. Germline assignment: CDR1 SGDLS and CDR2 YYNGEE. The CDR3 totals 15 residues.